This TCR beta chain was captured by sequencing in a study of blood T cell repertoires in COVID-19. Study as a whole: The cDNA or gDNA used as material had been derived from T cells, B-cell-depleted T cells, or PBMCs.

Sequencing used immunoSEQ multiplex PCR; TCRdb keeps in-frame clones, though not all of them. The sample lists hundreds of thousands of clones; around nine tenths were seen once. The V and J ends lost 3 bases and 0 bases respectively, with 18 bases between them. The CDR3 extends over 18 amino acids. The germline V gene has CDR1 KGHSH and CDR2 LQKENI. The V call is TRBV18, the J call TRBJ2-1; D perhaps matches TRBD2 (6 bases). The sample consisted of peripheral blood. The receptor was derived from a man in his 70s with acute or convalescent COVID-19. The CDR3 loop reads CASSPGKSSASSYNEQFF. The DNA for the CDR3 is TGTGCCAGCTCACCCGGGAAGTCTAGCGCGAGCTCCTACAATGAGCAGTTCTTC.